This T cell receptor beta chain was recovered during a study of T-cell reconstitution after alpha-beta-depleted transplantation in children. Preparing the TCRbeta library involved the use of unique molecular identifiers. Via MiXCR, TCRdb re-called the PCR reads, giving one row per CDR3 protein. Of about 640,000 distinct CDR3 sequences in the sample, approximately 12% are singletons; the top ten hold over 2%. Study results and caveats: Where some patients showed high TCRbeta diversity at day 60, it came from recipient T cells and thymic progenitors that had survived. Two months or so post-transplant, alpha-beta T cells reportedly derived from several hundred expanded graft clones.

In regard to this clonotype: No antigen is known for it.

The CDR3 contains 16 residues. V lost 7 bases and J lost 5, with 22 bases in between. The rearrangement joins TRBV12-3 or TRBV12-4 to TRBJ2-3, with D perhaps assigned TRBD1 or TRBD2 (5 bases each). This TCR came from a male patient between 5 and 17 years old who had a stem cell transplant for acute myeloid leukemia, so the T cells may come from the graft donor. The starting material was PBMCs, mostly from graft donor cells, obtained 360 days after TCRalphabeta/CD19-depleted stem cell transplant. CDR3 in amino acids: CASTLITGTWGDTQYF. The CDR3 region has the DNA TGTGCCAGCACCCTTATCACTGGGACCTGGGGAGATACGCAGTATTTT.